Following are 23 T cell receptor beta chains from one sample sequenced in a study of blood T cell repertoires in COVID-19. Produced via immunoSEQ multiplex PCR; TCRdb's table is partial and in-frame only. The profile shows over 200,000 clones, around 92% of them singletons. Material for sequencing was PBMCs or T cells enriched from blood (not recorded which). Receptor source: a woman aged 30 to 39 with acute COVID-19.

The chain employs TRBV10-1 and TRBJ2-5; perhaps TRBD2 as D (6 bases). The V end was cut by 4 bases, the J end by 2 bases, with 17 bases between. This CDR3 has 16 amino acids. Per germline, CDR1 WNHNN and CDR2 SYGVQD (reference sequence). CDR3 in amino acids: CASSVGQGRGQETQYF. CDR3 sequence (DNA): TGCGCCAGCAGTGTAGGGCAGGGTCGGGGGCAAGAGACCCAGTACTTC.

In its sample, this clone was seen a few times. CDR3 residues: CASSLSGVGGEPQHF. The CDR3 DNA follows: TGTGCCAGCAGTTTATCGGGCGTTGGGGGGGAGCCCCAGCATTTT. The chain couples TRBV27 to TRBJ1-5, with TRBD1 as a possible D gene (5 bases). This CDR3 is 15 amino acids long. V shed 0 bases and J shed 8 bases, with 14 bases lying between them. The germline CDR1 and CDR2 sequences are MNHEY and SMNVEV (reference sequence).

The J gene is TRBJ1-2, the V gene TRBV21-1. TRBV21-1 is a recognized pseudogene. This CDR3 region has 11 residues. This chain's CDR3 is CASRGGYGYTF. As DNA, the CDR3 is TGTGCCAGCAGAGGAGGGTATGGCTACACCTTC.

The V gene is TRBV25-1, the J gene TRBJ2-1; maybe TRBD2 (6 bases). Germline loops: CDR1 MGHDK, CDR2 SYGVNS. The CDR3 is 15 amino acids. Trimming left V 0 bases short and J 4 bases short, with 10 bases between. The CDR3 protein is CASSEYWREYNEQFF. In nucleotides, the CDR3 is TGTGCCAGCAGTGAATATTGGCGGGAATACAATGAGCAGTTCTTC.

V and J are TRBV5-1 and TRBJ1-5; D perhaps matches TRBD1 (6 bases). Germline CDR1 and CDR2: SGHRS and YFSETQ. The CDR3 consists of 15 residues. With 1 base removed from V and 2 bases from J, the gap between germline ends came to 10 bases. The CDR3 nucleotides are TGCGCCAGCAGCTTGTCAGGGGTTGGCAATCAGCCCCAGCATTTT. It encodes CASSLSGVGNQPQHF.

The chain combines TRBV13 with TRBJ1-2; 8 bases align to TRBD1. The CDR3 sequence is 14 residues long. Germline-derived CDR1 and CDR2 are PRHDT and FYEKMQ (reference sequence). J gave up 6 bases and V 7 bases, and 10 bases lay outside the gene matches. CDR3 region: CASKAPTGAHGYTF. DNA of the CDR3: TGTGCCAGCAAGGCCCCGACAGGGGCACATGGCTACACCTTC. Based on the CDR3 plus reference TRBV13 and TRBJ1-2, the full variable domain is AAGVIQSPRHLIKEKRETATLKCYPIPRHDTVYWYQQGPGQDPQFLISFYEKMQSDKGSIPDRFSAQQFSDYHSELNMSSLELGDSALYFCASKAPTGAHGYTFGSGTRLTVV.

The rearrangement joins TRBV2 to TRBJ2-7, with TRBD1 matching 7 bases. The CDR3 totals 15 residues. The V gene's germline CDR1 is SNHLY and CDR2 FYNNEI. The V and J ends lost 7 bases and 0 bases, in that order; junction bases with no gene match: 9. The CDR3 spells CASIPARGSSYEQYF. The CDR3 nucleotides read TGTGCCAGCATCCCAGCCAGGGGGAGCTCCTACGAGCAGTACTTC.

This clone was found once. The chain combines TRBV28 with TRBJ1-1; no firm D call. V was shortened by 3 bases and J by 4 bases, with 15 bases between the two germline ends. The CDR3 runs to 15 residues. From germline, CDR1 is MDHEN and CDR2 SYDVKM. The CDR3 bases are TGTGCCAGCAGTTTGTTGGGAAAGGGAGCCACTGAAGCTTTCTTT. Translation: CASSLLGKGATEAFF. Combining the CDR3 with reference TRBV28 and TRBJ1-1 gives the whole variable domain DVKVTQSSRYLVKRTGEKVFLECVQDMDHENMFWYRQDPGLGLRLIYFSYDVKMKEKGDIPEGYSVSREKKERFSLILESASTNQTSMYLCASSLLGKGATEAFFGQGTRLTVV.

This clone has only one observation. The gene calls are TRBV9 and TRBJ1-6, with 7 bases that match TRBD1. This CDR3 comprises 15 residues. V shed 3 bases, J shed 8 bases, and the junction held 8 bases outside the gene matches. Germline CDR1 and CDR2: SGDLS and YYNGEE. The CDR3 DNA sequence: TGTGCCAGCAGCGCCCGGGACAGCACCTATTCACCCCTCCACTTT. This gives the protein CASSARDSTYSPLHF.

The chain joins TRBV5-1 to TRBJ1-1; 8 bases are a match to TRBD1. Germline CDR1 and CDR2: SGHRS and YFSETQ. With V trimmed by 0 bases and J by 7 bases, 14 bases remained unmatched. The CDR3 length is 17 residues. CDR3 nucleotides: TGCGCCAGCAGCTTGGGGGACAGGCCTCCAATTCGGAGTGAAGCTTTCTTT. Protein: CASSLGDRPPIRSEAFF.

This clone appeared once. The chain uses TRBV28 and TRBJ2-7; D possibly corresponds to TRBD1 (5 bases). CDR1 MDHEN and CDR2 SYDVKM come from the germline V gene. V was clipped by 5 bases and J by 4 bases, with 9 bases between them. The CDR3 length is 12 residues. This CDR3 reads CASSGATYEQYF. The CDR3 nucleotides are TGTGCCAGCAGTGGGGCAACTTACGAGCAGTACTTC.

V usage is TRBV5-8 and J usage is TRBJ1-4; a weak D match, TRBD1 (5 bases). Germline V gene lookup returns CDR1 SGHTS and CDR2 YDEGEE. V was shortened by 4 bases and J by 8 bases, with 15 bases between the two germline ends. The CDR3 loop spans 14 amino acids. This CDR3 reads CASSPPDRQEKLFF. The CDR3 DNA follows: TGTGCCAGCAGCCCCCCGGACCGACAGGAAAAACTGTTTTTT.

This clone was detected a few times. V gene TRBV5-1 combines with J gene TRBJ2-6; no clear D gene. This CDR3 is 16 amino acids long. Germline CDR1 is SGHRS and CDR2 is YFSETQ. V gave up 0 bases and J gave up 0 bases, with 7 bases separating them. The CDR3 loop is CASSLAEASGANVLTF. CDR3 sequence (DNA): TGCGCCAGCAGCTTGGCCGAGGCCTCTGGGGCCAACGTCCTGACTTTC.

V usage is TRBV7-9 and J usage is TRBJ1-1; TRBD1 matches 9 bases. V shed 5 bases, J shed 1 base, and the junction held 8 bases outside the gene matches. The CDR3 totals 16 residues. Germline V gives CDR1 SEHNR, CDR2 FQNEAQ (reference sequence). CDR3 DNA: TGTGCCAGCAGCCCTTACAGGGGGCAAGGGAACACTGAAGCTTTCTTT. Protein sequence: CASSPYRGQGNTEAFF.

V gene TRBV19 combines with J gene TRBJ1-5; D is undetermined. The CDR3 length is 15 residues. Germline CDR1 LNHDA, CDR2 SQIVND (reference sequence). Trimming removed 3 bases at V and 1 base at J, with 10 bases between. The CDR3 DNA sequence: TGTGCCAGTAGTATGTCTCGAGGAAGCAATCAGCCCCAGCATTTT. Residues: CASSMSRGSNQPQHF.

The V call is TRBV7-2, the J call TRBJ2-7; 9 bases line up with TRBD1. Germline V CDR1 and CDR2: SGHTA, FQGNSA. The CDR3 is 17 residues long. V shed 2 bases and J 1 base; nucleotides not matched to a gene: 9. In nucleotides, the CDR3 is TGTGCCAGCAGCTTAATGCGACCGGGACAGGGTTCCTACGAGCAGTACTTC. Translating gives CASSLMRPGQGSYEQYF.

The genes are TRBV12-3 or TRBV12-4 and TRBJ1-2, with 7 bases lining up with TRBD1. The CDR3 totals 11 residues. Losses at the gene ends were 6 bases for V and 8 bases for J; bases not matched to a gene: 3. DNA of the CDR3: TGTGCCAGCAGGAACAGGGGCGGCTACACCTTC. This encodes CASRNRGGYTF.

This rearrangement joins TRBV20-1 to TRBJ1-6, with TRBD1 matching 8 bases. V was pared by 3 bases and J by 6 bases, with 7 bases of the junction left unmatched. Germline CDR1 reads DFQATT; CDR2 reads SNEGSKA (reference sequence). The CDR3 sequence is 15 residues long. The CDR3 DNA is TGCAGTGCTAGTCCTGGACAGGGCCTTAATTCACCCCTCCACTTT. This encodes CSASPGQGLNSPLHF.

This clone was picked up one time. The rearrangement uses TRBV10-3 and TRBJ1-1; maybe TRBD1 (5 bases). The CDR3 loop spans 14 amino acids. V was cut by 4 bases and J by 0 bases, with 9 bases left in between. Germline V CDR1 and CDR2: ENHRY, SYGVKD. The CDR3: CAISAGQMNTEAFF. The CDR3 DNA reads TGTGCCATCAGTGCAGGGCAGATGAACACTGAAGCTTTCTTT.

The chain joins TRBV12-3 or TRBV12-4 to TRBJ2-7; tentatively, D is TRBD1 (5 bases). Trimming took 1 base from V and 4 from J, leaving 8 bases between them. The CDR3 totals 13 residues. CDR3 DNA sequence: TGTGCCAGCAGTTTAGAGTCAGGGTACGAGCAGTACTTC. Amino acid sequence: CASSLESGYEQYF.

The chain employs TRBV5-1 and TRBJ2-1; TRBD2 is a possible D gene (5 bases). This CDR3 has 14 amino acids. Trimming took 4 bases from V and 7 from J, leaving 15 bases between them. Per germline, CDR1 SGHRS and CDR2 YFSETQ. The CDR3 reads CASSLGRGQNEQFF. DNA for the CDR3: TGCGCCAGCAGCCTCGGTAGAGGGCAGAATGAGCAGTTCTTC.

The J gene is TRBJ2-3, the V gene TRBV3-1 (or the pseudogene TRBV3-2); 8 bases fit TRBD2. With V trimmed by 2 bases and J by 3 bases, 4 bases remained unmatched. This CDR3 is built from 15 residues. The germline gives CDR1 LGHDT, CDR2 YNNKEL (reference sequence). The CDR3 sequence is CASSQSGGETDTQYF. CDR3 sequence (DNA): TGTGCCAGCAGCCAAAGCGGGGGTGAGACAGATACGCAGTATTTT.

The CDR3 reads CASSLGQGASGELFF. The CDR3 DNA reads TGTGCCAGCAGCTTAGGGCAGGGGGCTTCCGGGGAGCTGTTTTTT. The V gene is TRBV7-3, the J gene TRBJ2-2, with TRBD1 identical over 8 bases. V trimming: 2 bases; J trimming: 6 bases; junction bases outside the gene matches: 5. From germline, CDR1 is SGHTA and CDR2 FQGTGA. The CDR3 sequence is 15 residues long.